The 11 T cell receptor beta chains below come from one sample, sequenced in a study of response to subunit inactivated influenza vaccine. Via MiXCR, TCRdb re-called the RT-PCR reads, giving one row per CDR3 protein. The sample includes over 400,000 distinct CDR3 sequences, roughly 13% seen only once; the top ten take around 14%. This specimen consisted of PBMCs from blood, obtained 35 to 45 days after vaccination. The source of these receptors is a man between 45 and 60 years old who received an inactivated influenza vaccine.

The chain uses TRBV29-1 and TRBJ2-3; no definite D call. The V end was cut by 8 bases, the J end by 2 bases, with 17 bases between. CDR3 length equals 14 residues. From germline, CDR1 is SQVTM and CDR2 ANQGSEA. In DNA form, the CDR3 reads TGCAGCTGTTCAGCTGGAAGATACACAGATACGCAGTATTTT. Protein product: CSCSAGRYTDTQYF.

The rearrangement joins TRBV5-1 to TRBJ2-7; maybe TRBD1 (5 bases). Trimming pared 0 bases from V and 5 bases from J, leaving 15 bases between. This CDR3 has 15 residues. Germline loops: CDR1 SGHRS, CDR2 YFSETQ. The CDR3 DNA is TGCGCCAGCAGCTTGGCGTTTGGGCAGGGCCACGAGCAGTACTTC. Translated: CASSLAFGQGHEQYF.

This clonotype was observed a few times. The V and J genes are TRBV25-1 and TRBJ2-1; 11 positions match TRBD2. Germline V gives CDR1 MGHDK, CDR2 SYGVNS. The CDR3 covers 16 residues. The J segment lost 1 base and the V segment lost 8 bases, leaving 7 bases of the junction unmatched. The CDR3 reads CASATGTSGSYNEQFF. CDR3 DNA: TGTGCCAGCGCTACCGGGACTAGCGGTTCCTACAATGAGCAGTTCTTC.

The chain employs TRBV2 and TRBJ1-6; 8 bases are shared with TRBD1. There are 15 residues in the CDR3. Trimming took 6 bases from V and 8 from J; bases not matched to a gene: 9. Germline assignment: CDR1 SNHLY and CDR2 FYNNEI. CDR3 protein: CASRRDRGGYSPLHF. Written as DNA, the CDR3 is TGTGCCAGCAGGAGAGACAGGGGCGGTTATTCACCCCTCCACTTT.

The V gene is TRBV27, the J gene TRBJ2-1, with TRBD2 matching 9 bases. J lost 4 bases, V lost 8 bases, and 6 bases had no gene match. The germline V gene has CDR1 MNHEY and CDR2 SMNVEV (reference sequence). This CDR3 contains 14 residues. As DNA, the CDR3 is TGTGCCAGCCCGGCGGGGGGGGTTTACAATGAGCAGTTCTTC. Translating gives CASPAGGVYNEQFF.

In its sample, this clonotype was seen a few times. The J gene is TRBJ2-6, the V gene TRBV4-1, with D perhaps assigned TRBD1 or TRBD2 (6 bases each). V lost 5 bases and J lost 2, with 10 bases in between. The CDR3 length is 15 residues. Germline V gene lookup returns CDR1 MGHRA and CDR2 YSYEKL. The CDR3 here is CASSARGAGANVLTF. The CDR3 nucleotides are TGCGCCAGCAGCGCAAGGGGGGCTGGGGCCAACGTCCTGACTTTC.

The J gene is TRBJ2-1, the V gene TRBV7-9, with TRBD2 identical over 7 bases. There are 15 residues in the CDR3. Germline CDR1 reads SEHNR; CDR2 reads FQNEAQ (reference sequence). V lost 7 bases to trimming and J lost 3 bases; unmatched junction nucleotides: 9. The CDR3 nucleotides read TGTGCCAGCACCCCTAGTCTAGCGGTCTACAATGAGCAGTTCTTC. The encoded protein is CASTPSLAVYNEQFF.

This clonotype was found a few times. CDR3 residues: CASSSHQGHTQYF. The CDR3 coding sequence is TGTGCCAGCAGTTCTCACCAGGGTCATACGCAGTATTTT. The chain joins TRBV12-3 or TRBV12-4 to TRBJ2-3; TRBD1 is a possible D gene (5 bases). The V end was cut by 4 bases, the J end by 7 bases, with 12 bases between. The length of the CDR3 is 13 residues.

This clonotype was observed a few times. The rearrangement joins TRBV5-1 to TRBJ1-4; possibly TRBD1 for D (6 bases). V gave up 3 bases and J gave up 6 bases, with 12 bases separating them. CDR1 and CDR2 (germline): SGHRS, YFSETQ. The CDR3 contains 14 residues. This CDR3 is CASSSGQRDEKLFF. The CDR3 DNA follows: TGCGCCAGCAGCTCGGGACAAAGGGATGAAAAACTGTTTTTT.

This clonotype was seen at least ten times. The chain employs TRBV9 and TRBJ1-1; no reliable D call. Trimming removed 1 base at V and 1 base at J, with 11 bases between. The CDR3 is 15 residues long. CDR1 is SGDLS and CDR2 is YYNGEE in the germline V gene. The CDR3 region has the DNA TGTGCCAGCAGCGTAACCCTAGACCCGAACACTGAAGCTTTCTTT. Protein: CASSVTLDPNTEAFF.

The J gene is TRBJ2-7, the V gene TRBV5-1; 7 bases line up with TRBD1. After removal of 4 bases from V and 2 bases from J, the junction contained 6 bases not matched to a gene. The germline V gene has CDR1 SGHRS and CDR2 YFSETQ. CDR3 length equals 14 residues. The CDR3 is CASSVGTAPYEQYF. In DNA, the CDR3 is TGCGCCAGCAGCGTAGGGACAGCCCCCTACGAGCAGTACTTC.